This paragraph reports one T cell receptor (beta chain). This specimen belongs to a study of blood T cell repertoires in COVID-19. About the study: Spain, Italy and the United States supplied samples that represented acute and convalescent COVID-19.

Germline assignment: CDR1 MNHEY and CDR2 SVGAGI. Trimming removed 2 bases at V and 0 bases at J, with 11 bases between. The CDR3 sequence is 16 residues long. Those designated as exposed participants met a COVID-19 case within 2 weeks before study entry. As originally analysed: Reference gene primer amplification yielded estimated nucleated cell counts. Clones were read by immunoSEQ multiplex PCR, and TCRdb kept only the in-frame ones, dropping some. V, J and clone size derive from that table, while D and trimming were established from the DNA sequence. The repertoire holds roughly 430,000 clones, with roughly 88% as singletons.

Sequencing was carried out using PBMCs or T cells enriched from blood (not recorded which). The genes are TRBV6-5 and TRBJ1-3; no firm D call. This clonotype was sampled from a young woman who had been exposed to COVID-19. This CDR3 is CASSYQEPLSGNTIYF. The DNA of the CDR3 is TGTGCCAGCAGTTACCAAGAGCCCCTCTCTGGAAACACCATATATTTT.